This T cell receptor beta chain was captured in a study of T cell responses to AZD1222 COVID-19 vaccine. TCRdb's table, derived via immunoSEQ multiplex PCR, lists solely in-frame clones and lacks some. The data hold about 150,000 clones, with more than 75% observed a single time. The V gene's germline CDR1 is MNHEY and CDR2 SVGAGI. The V end lost 7 bases, the J end lost 7 bases, and 8 bases lay between the germline ends. The CDR3 is made up of 11 amino acids. The sequencing used peripheral blood, collected 28 days after the second AZD1222 dose. The chain employs TRBV6-5 and TRBJ1-5; D is unresolved. The source is an adult who received the AZD1222 COVID-19 vaccine. The CDR3 nucleotides are TGTGCCAGCACAAATCGACAGCCCCAGCATTTT. It translates to CASTNRQPQHF.